This T cell receptor beta chain was recovered during a study of cytomegalovirus exposure and HLA in healthy donors. The wider study: From HLA-typed donors, an early data release held about 92 million unique TCRs.

Findings and limits, study-wide: Clonal expansion, a later analysis showed, was greater in HLA-associated TCR beta chains than in equally common others. For TCR beta chains, V- and J-gene trimming was later linked to a missense DCLRE1C variant.

It was with 60 Vbeta and 13 Jbeta primers that the PCR ran. Sequencing was performed with immunoSEQ multiplex PCR; in TCRdb, only in-frame clones are kept and a portion is missing. This sample carries 150,000 to 200,000 clones, roughly 80% of them seen once, and the ten largest clones take roughly 1.5%. With respect to this clone: The antigen is undetermined.

The germline V gene encodes CDR1 ENHRY and CDR2 SYGVKD. CDR3 length: 13 amino acids. V was shortened by 2 bases and J by 1 base, with 5 bases between the two germline ends. What was sequenced was PBMCs. This TCR was sampled from a woman under 30 in good health and CMV-seronegative. The rearrangement joins TRBV10-3 to TRBJ1-1; D is ambiguous. CDR3 region: CAISERENTEAFF. CDR3 nucleotide sequence: TGTGCCATCAGTGAGCGGGAGAACACTGAAGCTTTCTTT.